This passage covers 27 T cell receptor beta chains from one sample sequenced in a study of blood T cells in healthy people across ages. For the second PCR, which ran for 7 to 11 cycles, a sample-barcoded 5' primer and a J-beta primer mix were used. Each CDR3 protein is one row after TCRdb ran MiXCR on the 5' RACE reads. The table records approximately 940,000 distinct CDR3 sequences, about 48% of them present only once. What was sequenced was blood. The receptor set was obtained from a man aged 25 to 40 in good health.

This chain links TRBV6-5 with TRBJ1-1; D unclear. The CDR3 extends over 11 amino acids. Germline lookup yields CDR1 MNHEY and CDR2 SVGAGI. Deletions cut 7 bases from V and 1 base from J, with 4 bases between. CDR3 coding DNA: TGTGCCAGCATTGCGAACACTGAAGCTTTCTTT. It encodes CASIANTEAFF.

The chain recombines TRBV20-1 with TRBJ2-5, with D possibly TRBD1 on 6 matching bases. Trimming shortened V by 6 bases and J by 1 base, and 9 bases separated the two germline ends. Germline loops: CDR1 DFQATT, CDR2 SNEGSKA (reference sequence). CDR3 length: 12 residues. The chain's CDR3 is CSAKDSQETQYF. CDR3 bases: TGCAGTGCCAAGGACAGCCAAGAGACCCAGTACTTC.

V and J are TRBV29-1 and TRBJ2-1; the match to TRBD2 covers 9 bases. V trimming: 5 bases; J trimming: 4 bases; junction bases outside the gene matches: 3. The CDR3 runs to 13 residues. Germline V gene lookup returns CDR1 SQVTM and CDR2 ANQGSEA. The CDR3 region has the DNA TGCAGCGTTCGACTAGCGGTGTACAATGAGCAGTTCTTC. It translates to CSVRLAVYNEQFF.

This clonotype has more than one count but fewer than ten. The chain joins TRBV4-1 to TRBJ1-4, with a tentative D call TRBD1 (5 bases). V was clipped by 0 bases and J by 6 bases, with 11 bases between them. The CDR3 extends over 15 amino acids. Germline lookup yields CDR1 MGHRA and CDR2 YSYEKL. The CDR3 DNA reads TGCGCCAGCAGCCAAGATAGGACGGGGGATGAAAAACTGTTTTTT. Its translation is CASSQDRTGDEKLFF.

CDR3 region: CASSYSISGFVGEQFF. DNA for the CDR3: TGTGCCAGCAGTTACTCGATATCGGGGTTTGTCGGTGAGCAGTTCTTC. The rearrangement joins TRBV6-5 to TRBJ2-1; D perhaps matches TRBD2 (5 bases). Per the germline V gene, CDR1 is MNHEY and CDR2 is SVGAGI. This CDR3 contains 16 residues. With 0 bases removed from V and 9 bases from J, the gap between germline ends came to 18 bases.

This clonotype was observed a handful of times. The chain has TRBV15 and TRBJ2-1, with D tentatively TRBD2 (5 bases). V was trimmed by 1 base and J by 1 base, leaving 8 bases between them. The germline V gene has CDR1 LNHNV and CDR2 YYDKDF (reference sequence). The CDR3 has 15 amino acids. Here the CDR3 reads CATSRGEGSYNEQFF. DNA for the CDR3: TGTGCCACCAGCAGAGGCGAGGGATCCTACAATGAGCAGTTCTTC.

The chain employs TRBV30 and TRBJ2-1, with 7 bases lining up with TRBD2. The J call may not be correct, given that the DNA end is closer to TRBJ2-7. Germline CDR1 reads GTSNPN; CDR2 reads SVGIG (reference sequence). This CDR3 contains 12 residues. The CDR3 loop is CAWSGGGYEQYF. The CDR3 DNA is TGTGCCTGGAGTGGCGGGGGCTACGAGCAGTACTTC.

This clonotype was detected only a few times. The J gene is TRBJ2-1, the V gene TRBV9, with D unclear. Trimming stripped 0 bases from V and 10 bases from J, with 20 bases between. CDR1 and CDR2 (germline): SGDLS, YYNGEE. The CDR3 runs 16 residues. The CDR3 DNA follows: TGTGCCAGCAGCGTAGATACAGCCTCCCAAGATCCAGAGCAGTTCTTC. Encoded protein: CASSVDTASQDPEQFF.

This clonotype occurred many times. V is TRBV10-3 and J is TRBJ1-2, with D possibly TRBD1 on 5 matching bases. V was shortened by 8 bases and J by 0 bases, with 7 bases between the two germline ends. Germline loops: CDR1 ENHRY, CDR2 SYGVKD. This CDR3 region has 12 residues. The chain's CDR3 is CAIGGTNYGYTF. CDR3 sequence (DNA): TGTGCCATCGGGGGGACTAACTATGGCTACACCTTC.

Notes on this clonotype: This may stem from a read error, because a much larger clone lies one nucleotide away. The genes are TRBV12-3 or TRBV12-4 and TRBJ2-3; no clear D. The V end was cut by 3 bases, the J end by 2 bases, with 9 bases between. The CDR3 runs 14 residues. The CDR3 loop reads CASSLSSDTDTQYF. In nucleotides, the CDR3 is TGTGCCAGCAGTTTGTCCAGCGACACAGATACGCAGTATTTT.

There are a few counts of this clonotype. V gene TRBV29-1 combines with J gene TRBJ1-2; maybe TRBD1 (6 bases). This CDR3 has 10 residues. Germline V gene data show CDR1 as SQVTM and CDR2 as ANQGSEA. V was trimmed by 6 bases and J by 6 bases, leaving 8 bases between them. The CDR3 bases are TGCAGCGTCCCAGGGGATGGCTACACCTTC. Protein sequence: CSVPGDGYTF. The complete variable domain, with remaining parts taken from reference TRBV29-1 and TRBJ1-2, reads SAVISQKPSRDICQRGTSLTIQCQVDSQVTMMFWYRQQPGQSLTLIATANQGSEATYESGFVIDKFPISRPNLTFSTLTVSNMSPEDSSIYLCSVPGDGYTFGSGTRLTVV.

The chain recombines TRBV5-1 with TRBJ2-3; D possibly corresponds to TRBD1 (5 bases). Germline assignment: CDR1 SGHRS and CDR2 YFSETQ. V gave up 5 bases and J gave up 2 bases, with 9 bases separating them. There are 13 residues in the CDR3. The CDR3 DNA follows: TGCGCCAGCAGGACAGATTACACAGATACGCAGTATTTT. This gives the protein CASRTDYTDTQYF.

The chain uses TRBV12-3 or TRBV12-4 and TRBJ2-2; TRBD2 matches at 15 bases. The CDR3 is made up of 17 amino acids. V trimming: 1 base; J trimming: 5 bases; junction bases outside the gene matches: 2. The DNA for the CDR3 is TGTGCCAGCAGTTTAGTTGGACTAGCGGGGGGGACCGGGGAGCTGTTTTTT. Its translation: CASSLVGLAGGTGELFF.

This rearrangement joins TRBV29-1 to TRBJ1-1; TRBD1 might be the D (6 bases). The V gene lost 3 bases and the J gene lost 0 bases, with 11 bases spanning the gap. The CDR3 loop spans 14 amino acids. Germline CDR1 is SQVTM and CDR2 is ANQGSEA. The CDR3 nucleotides read TGCAGCGTTGAGATCAGGGGACTGAACACTGAAGCTTTCTTT. Translated, it gives CSVEIRGLNTEAFF. Full variable domain (rest looked up from reference TRBV29-1 and TRBJ1-1): SAVISQKPSRDICQRGTSLTIQCQVDSQVTMMFWYRQQPGQSLTLIATANQGSEATYESGFVIDKFPISRPNLTFSTLTVSNMSPEDSSIYLCSVEIRGLNTEAFFGQGTRLTVV.

This clonotype was counted ten times or more. The J gene is TRBJ2-5, the V gene TRBV11-3, with D perhaps matching TRBD1 (7 bases). V was shortened by 2 bases and J by 6 bases, with 13 bases between the two germline ends. Germline loops: CDR1 SGHNT, CDR2 YENEEA. CDR3 size: 14 residues. The CDR3 nucleotides read TGTGCCAGCAGCTTACAGGGGGGCGAGAAGACCCAGTACTTC. Translation gives CASSLQGGEKTQYF.

The rearrangement uses TRBV6-5 and TRBJ1-1; D gene uncertain. This CDR3 is 13 amino acids long. In germline, CDR1 is MNHEY, CDR2 SVGAGI. V lost 5 bases to trimming and J lost 3 bases, with 10 bases between them. This CDR3 is CASSGTAYTEAFF. CDR3 DNA sequence: TGTGCCAGCAGTGGCACGGCCTACACTGAAGCTTTCTTT.

On this clonotype: The junction and the germline gene differ at one end; a read error may be behind it. V gene TRBV12-3 or TRBV12-4 combines with J gene TRBJ2-2; 7 bases fit TRBD2. This CDR3 has 16 amino acids. CDR3 protein: CAGSLGGGRVAGELFF. DNA for the CDR3: TGTGCCGGCAGTTTAGGCGGGGGTAGGGTCGCCGGGGAGCTGTTTTTT.

The chain recombines TRBV29-1 with TRBJ2-1; no definite D call. CDR1 and CDR2 (germline): SQVTM, ANQGSEA. The CDR3 runs to 11 residues. Trimming removed 2 bases from V and 10 bases from J, with 9 bases in between. The CDR3, as DNA: TGCAGCGTTGAATATACTGGAGAGCAGTTCTTC. Protein sequence: CSVEYTGEQFF.

Comment on this clonotype: One end of the junction does not line up with germline, which may come from a read error. The V call is TRBV4-1, the J call TRBJ2-3, with D maybe TRBD1 (6 bases). The CDR3 spans 17 residues. Germline-derived CDR1 and CDR2 are MGHRA and YSYEKL. The CDR3, as DNA: TGCGCCAGCACCCAAGATCCAGGGGCCCCTAGCACAGATACGCAGTATTTT. Translation: CASTQDPGAPSTDTQYF.

This clonotype came up a few times. This CDR3 is CASSPSGPGGVNEQFF. CDR3 coding DNA: TGTGCCAGCAGTCCGTCAGGGCCAGGAGGGGTCAATGAGCAGTTCTTC. J is TRBJ2-1 and V is TRBV28; a weak D match, TRBD2 (6 bases). V was trimmed by 5 bases and J by 6 bases, leaving 20 bases between them. Germline V CDR1 and CDR2: MDHEN, SYDVKM. The CDR3 contains 16 residues.

This clonotype was seen a few times. The chain recombines TRBV12-3 or TRBV12-4 with TRBJ1-2, with 10 bases fitting TRBD1. Trimming cost V 7 bases and J 6 bases; bases outside gene matches: 11. The CDR3 is 15 residues long. The CDR3 spells CASNWVGTGVHGYTF. For the CDR3, the DNA is TGTGCCAGCAACTGGGTCGGGACAGGGGTTCATGGCTACACCTTC.

The chain joins TRBV20-1 to TRBJ2-7, with D unclear. The V end lost 6 bases, the J end lost 4 bases, and 16 bases lay between the germline ends. This CDR3 spans 13 amino acids. Per germline, CDR1 DFQATT and CDR2 SNEGSKA (reference sequence). CDR3 nucleotides: TGCAGTGCCGACCGCCAGGTGGGTTACGAGCAGTACTTC. Protein product: CSADRQVGYEQYF.

The chain carries TRBV5-1 and TRBJ1-1, with unresolved D. V was shortened by 5 bases and J by 3 bases, with 8 bases between the two germline ends. The CDR3 length is 12 residues. CDR1 and CDR2 (germline): SGHRS, YFSETQ. CDR3 residues: CASRYGDTEAFF. DNA of the CDR3: TGCGCCAGCAGATACGGGGACACTGAAGCTTTCTTT.

This chain joins TRBV7-9 and TRBJ2-7; the D call may be TRBD1 or TRBD2 (5 bases each). Germline CDR1 reads SEHNR; CDR2 reads FQNEAQ (reference sequence). The CDR3 runs to 15 residues. Trimming cost V 4 bases and J 2 bases, with 15 bases left between them. This CDR3 reads CASSSGDPTPYEQYF. CDR3 DNA sequence: TGTGCCAGCAGCTCCGGGGACCCTACTCCCTACGAGCAGTACTTC.

J is TRBJ2-5 and V is TRBV7-9; no firm D call. Germline CDR1 and CDR2: SEHNR and FQNEAQ (reference sequence). Trimming took off 5 bases at V and 9 bases at J, with 16 bases between the two ends. The CDR3 totals 13 residues. CDR3 DNA sequence: TGTGCCAGCAGCACCAACACCGGTTCGGCCCAGTACTTC. Protein: CASSTNTGSAQYF.

This clonotype was counted a few times. The chain joins TRBV7-2 to TRBJ2-1; 12 bases fit TRBD2. Per germline, CDR1 SGHTA and CDR2 FQGNSA. The CDR3 covers 14 residues. Trimming took 4 bases from V and 10 from J; bases not matched to a gene: 5. The CDR3 DNA follows: TGTGCCAGCAGCTCAACTAGCGGGGGGTGGGAGCAGTTCTTC. Protein: CASSSTSGGWEQFF.

The V and J genes are TRBV10-3 and TRBJ2-7; D is unresolved. CDR1 is ENHRY, CDR2 SYGVKD, per germline. The CDR3 is 14 residues long. Deletions cut 8 bases from V and 3 bases from J, with 17 bases between. The CDR3 protein is CAIRPGPPNYEQYF. The CDR3 DNA reads as TGTGCCATCCGGCCGGGTCCGCCTAACTACGAGCAGTACTTC.